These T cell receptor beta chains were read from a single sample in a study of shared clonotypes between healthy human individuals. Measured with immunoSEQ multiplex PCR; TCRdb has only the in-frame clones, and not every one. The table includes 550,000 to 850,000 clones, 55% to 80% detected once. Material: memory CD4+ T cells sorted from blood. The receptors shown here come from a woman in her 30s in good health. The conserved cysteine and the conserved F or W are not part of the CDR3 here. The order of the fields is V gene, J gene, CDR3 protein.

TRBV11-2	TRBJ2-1	ASAQTDKGEQF
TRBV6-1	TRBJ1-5	ASSDRRLSNQPQH
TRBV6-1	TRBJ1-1	ASSEQGARAEAF
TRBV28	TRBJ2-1	ASSSPGTSNNEQF
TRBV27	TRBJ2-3	ASSLSRPATQY
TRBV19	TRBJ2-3	ASSINRADTQY
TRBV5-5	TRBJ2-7	ASSLAGTGSYEQY
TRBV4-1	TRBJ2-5	ASSQEFRRGGRETQY
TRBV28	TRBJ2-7	ATGLAGVHEQY
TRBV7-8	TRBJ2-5	ASSLGLAGGPPQETQY
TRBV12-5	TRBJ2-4	ASGFLKLARNIQY
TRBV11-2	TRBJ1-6	ASSFGPSPLH
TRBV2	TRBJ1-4	ASSADGTGGEKLF
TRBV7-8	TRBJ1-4	ASSLDSATNEKLF
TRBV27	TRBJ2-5	ASSPGPSWQETQY
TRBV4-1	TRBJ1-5	ASSPVGGNQPQH
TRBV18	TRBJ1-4	ASSPIGVREKLF
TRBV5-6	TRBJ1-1	ASSLTGRPDTEAF